Reported below is one T cell receptor beta chain. The CDR3 totals 14 residues. The germline V gene encodes CDR1 SGDLS and CDR2 YYNGEE. J was trimmed by 2 bases and V by 2 bases; bases with no gene match: 0. This sample stems from a study of blood T cell repertoires in COVID-19. Authors' processing steps: Reference gene primer amplification yielded estimated nucleated cell counts. TCRdb's copy holds only in-frame clones and misses some; the assay was immunoSEQ multiplex PCR. Clone size and V and J calls were adopted from that table, with D and trimming inferred from the DNA. Of some 100,000 clones in the sample, 90% to 95% were seen once.

The sequence came from a man aged 50-60 years with acute or convalescent COVID-19. The chain combines TRBV9 with TRBJ1-2, with 10 nucleotides matching TRBD1. The sample taken for sequencing was peripheral blood. CDR3: CASSVTGGNYGYTF. CDR3 sequence (DNA): TGTGCCAGCAGCGTGACAGGGGGCAACTATGGCTACACCTTC.